A single sample is the source of the 5 T cell receptor beta chains below, sequenced in a study of cytomegalovirus exposure and HLA in healthy donors. TCRdb's table, derived via immunoSEQ multiplex PCR, lists solely in-frame clones and lacks some. The repertoire holds fewer than 150,000 clones, with roughly 88% as singletons. Sequencing input: PBMCs. These receptors were obtained from a woman under 30 in good health and CMV-seropositive.

The chain uses TRBV2 and TRBJ2-1; no clear D. CDR1 and CDR2 (germline): SNHLY, FYNNEI. The V gene lost 7 bases and the J gene lost 3 bases, with 7 bases spanning the gap. CDR3 length equals 12 residues. This CDR3 reads CASTRFYNEQFF. CDR3 sequence (DNA): TGTGCCAGCACGCGTTTCTACAATGAGCAGTTCTTC.

The chain uses TRBV7-2 and TRBJ2-7, with no clear D. The germline CDR1 and CDR2 sequences are SGHTA and FQGNSA. Trimming pared 3 bases from V and 1 base from J, leaving 4 bases between. This CDR3 spans 12 amino acids. CDR3 protein: CASSFPSYEQYF. The CDR3, as DNA: TGTGCCAGCAGCTTCCCGTCCTACGAGCAGTACTTC.

This chain uses TRBV9 with TRBJ2-5, with a possible D match to TRBD1 (5 bases). Trimming left V 0 bases short and J 5 bases short, with 8 bases between. CDR1 is SGDLS, CDR2 YYNGEE, per germline. The CDR3 extends over 13 amino acids. The CDR3 sequence is CASSVAGKETQYF. Written as DNA, the CDR3 is TGTGCCAGCAGCGTAGCAGGGAAGGAGACCCAGTACTTC.

The J gene is TRBJ1-2, the V gene TRBV19, with a tentative D call TRBD1 (5 bases). The CDR3 contains 15 residues. Per the germline V gene, CDR1 is LNHDA and CDR2 is SQIVND (reference sequence). V was pared by 7 bases and J by 2 bases, with 17 bases between. DNA of the CDR3: TGTGCCAGTACCCAGGGAAGTGGGGGGAACTATGGCTACACCTTC. This translates into CASTQGSGGNYGYTF.

The chain employs TRBV27 and TRBJ1-2; TRBD1 matches at 8 bases. The CDR3 runs 15 residues. V trimming: 5 bases; J trimming: 2 bases; junction bases outside the gene matches: 7. Germline V gene data show CDR1 as MNHEY and CDR2 as SMNVEV (reference sequence). The CDR3 bases are TGTGCCAGCAGTCCCGCGACAGGGGTAAACTATGGCTACACCTTC. Protein product: CASSPATGVNYGYTF.